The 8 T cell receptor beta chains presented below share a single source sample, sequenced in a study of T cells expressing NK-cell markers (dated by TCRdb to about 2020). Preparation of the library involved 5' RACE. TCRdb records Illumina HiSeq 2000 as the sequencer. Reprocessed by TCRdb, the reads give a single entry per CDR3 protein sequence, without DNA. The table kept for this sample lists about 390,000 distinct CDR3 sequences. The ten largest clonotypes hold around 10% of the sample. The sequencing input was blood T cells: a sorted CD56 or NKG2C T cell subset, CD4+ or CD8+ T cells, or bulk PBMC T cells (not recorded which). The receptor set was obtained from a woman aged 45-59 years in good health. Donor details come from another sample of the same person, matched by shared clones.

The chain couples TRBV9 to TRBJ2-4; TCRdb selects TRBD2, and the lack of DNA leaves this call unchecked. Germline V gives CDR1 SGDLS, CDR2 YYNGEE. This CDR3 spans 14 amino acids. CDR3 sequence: CASSAGLDQNIQYF.

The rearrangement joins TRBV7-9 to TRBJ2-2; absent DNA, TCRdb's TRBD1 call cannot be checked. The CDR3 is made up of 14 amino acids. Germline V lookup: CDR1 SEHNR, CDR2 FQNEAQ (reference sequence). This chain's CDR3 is CASSLRQGTGELFF.

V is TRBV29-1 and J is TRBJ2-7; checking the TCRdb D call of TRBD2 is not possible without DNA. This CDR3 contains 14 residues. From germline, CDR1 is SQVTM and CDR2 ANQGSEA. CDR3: CSVEVAGVSYEQYF.

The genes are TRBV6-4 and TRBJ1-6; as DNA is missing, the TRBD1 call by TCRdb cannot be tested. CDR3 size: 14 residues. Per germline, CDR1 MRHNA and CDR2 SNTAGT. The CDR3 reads CASSPGTDSSPLHF.

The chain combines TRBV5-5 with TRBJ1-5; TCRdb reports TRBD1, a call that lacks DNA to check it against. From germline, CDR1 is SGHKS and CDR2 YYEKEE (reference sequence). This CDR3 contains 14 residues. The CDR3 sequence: CASSFEGATQPQHF.

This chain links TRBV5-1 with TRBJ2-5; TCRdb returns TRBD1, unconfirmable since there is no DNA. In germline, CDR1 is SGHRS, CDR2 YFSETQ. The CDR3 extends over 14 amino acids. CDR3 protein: CASSLAGAGETQYF.

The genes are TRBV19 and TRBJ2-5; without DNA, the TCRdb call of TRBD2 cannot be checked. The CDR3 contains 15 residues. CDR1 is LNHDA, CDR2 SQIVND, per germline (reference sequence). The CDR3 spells CASRGSGNYQETQYF.

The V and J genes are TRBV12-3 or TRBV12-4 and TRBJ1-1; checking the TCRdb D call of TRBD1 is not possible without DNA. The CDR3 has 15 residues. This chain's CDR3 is CASSLGGGPNTEAFF.